This T cell receptor beta chain derives from a study of blood T cell repertoires in COVID-19. Overall study: The United States, Italy and Spain were the sources of the acute and convalescent COVID-19 samples. T cells, B-cell-depleted T cells, or PBMCs supplied cDNA or gDNA.

Germline V lookup: CDR1 SGHAT, CDR2 FQNNGV. Trimming stripped 5 bases from V and 4 bases from J, with 10 bases between. The CDR3 contains 13 residues. Original analysis: Amplified reference gene primers provided the basis for estimating nucleated cell counts. Profiled with immunoSEQ multiplex PCR; TCRdb holds only in-frame clones, not every one. The DNA gave D and trimming, while V, J and clone size come from that table. The sample records about 68,000 clones, approximately 89% being singletons. V gene TRBV11-2 combines with J gene TRBJ2-3; possibly TRBD2 for D (5 bases). Source material: peripheral blood. The receptor was derived from a human donor in a cohort sampled during active COVID-19. DNA of the CDR3: TGTGCCAGCAGCCTCCCCGGGGCAGATACGCAGTATTTT. Translation gives CASSLPGADTQYF.